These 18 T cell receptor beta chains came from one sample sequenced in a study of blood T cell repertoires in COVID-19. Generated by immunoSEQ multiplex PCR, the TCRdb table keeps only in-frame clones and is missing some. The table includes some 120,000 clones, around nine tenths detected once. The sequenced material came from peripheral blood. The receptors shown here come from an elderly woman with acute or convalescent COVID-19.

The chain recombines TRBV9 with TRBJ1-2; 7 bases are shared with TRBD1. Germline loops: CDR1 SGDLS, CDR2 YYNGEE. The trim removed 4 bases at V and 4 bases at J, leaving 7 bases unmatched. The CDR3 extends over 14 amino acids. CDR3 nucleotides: TGTGCCAGCAGCACCTTTACAGGGGCCTATGGCTACACCTTC. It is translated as CASSTFTGAYGYTF.

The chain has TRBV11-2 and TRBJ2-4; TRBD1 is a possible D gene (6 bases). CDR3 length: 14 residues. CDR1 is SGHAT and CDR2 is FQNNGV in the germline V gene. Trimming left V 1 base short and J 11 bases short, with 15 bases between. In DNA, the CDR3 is TGTGCCAGCAGCTTAGCTCGGACAGATTTTCTTCAGTACTTC. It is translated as CASSLARTDFLQYF. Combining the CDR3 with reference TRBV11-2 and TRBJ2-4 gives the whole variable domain EAGVAQSPRYKIIEKRQSVAFWCNPISGHATLYWYQQILGQGPKLLIQFQNNGVVDDSQLPKDRFSAERLKGVDSTLKIQPAKLEDSAVYLCASSLARTDFLQYFGAGTRLSVL.

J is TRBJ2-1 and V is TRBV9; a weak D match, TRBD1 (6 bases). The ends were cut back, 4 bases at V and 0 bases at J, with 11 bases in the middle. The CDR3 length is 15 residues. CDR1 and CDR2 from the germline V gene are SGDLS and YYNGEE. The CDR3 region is CASSPTGSSYNEQFF. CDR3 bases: TGTGCCAGCAGCCCAACAGGGAGCTCCTACAATGAGCAGTTCTTC.

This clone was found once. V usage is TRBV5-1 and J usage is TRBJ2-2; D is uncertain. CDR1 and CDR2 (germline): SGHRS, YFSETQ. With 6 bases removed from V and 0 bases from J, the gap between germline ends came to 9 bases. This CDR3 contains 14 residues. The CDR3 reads CASKVEPNTGELFF. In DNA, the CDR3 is TGCGCCAGCAAAGTGGAGCCGAACACCGGGGAGCTGTTTTTT.

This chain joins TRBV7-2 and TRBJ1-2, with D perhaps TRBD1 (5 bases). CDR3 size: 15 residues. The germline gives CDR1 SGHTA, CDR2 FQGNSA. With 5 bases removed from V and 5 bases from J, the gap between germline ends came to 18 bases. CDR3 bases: TGTGCCAGCAGCCCTTCGTCAGGGACTTCTTATGGCTACACCTTC. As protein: CASSPSSGTSYGYTF.

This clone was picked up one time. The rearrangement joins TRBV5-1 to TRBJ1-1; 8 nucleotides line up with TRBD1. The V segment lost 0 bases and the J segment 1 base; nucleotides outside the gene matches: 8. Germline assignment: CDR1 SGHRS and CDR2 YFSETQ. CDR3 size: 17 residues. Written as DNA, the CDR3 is TGCGCCAGCAGCTTGGTCTGGGGGACAGGCGGGAACACTGAAGCTTTCTTT. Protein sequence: CASSLVWGTGGNTEAFF.

CDR3 amino acids: CASSATDTTPLHF. Written as DNA, the CDR3 is TGTGCCAGCAGCGCTACAGACACCACACCCCTCCACTTT. This chain joins TRBV5-5 and TRBJ1-6; D is undetermined. V was shortened by 4 bases and J by 11 bases, with 13 bases between the two germline ends. Germline loops: CDR1 SGHKS, CDR2 YYEKEE (reference sequence). CDR3 length: 13 residues.

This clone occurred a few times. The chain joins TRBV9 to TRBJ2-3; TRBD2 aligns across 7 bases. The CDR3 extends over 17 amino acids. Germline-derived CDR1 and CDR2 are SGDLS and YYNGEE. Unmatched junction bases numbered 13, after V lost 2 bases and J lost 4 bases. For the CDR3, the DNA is TGTGCCAGCAGCGTTCTCACCGGCGGGAGTAACGCAGATACGCAGTATTTT. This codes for CASSVLTGGSNADTQYF.

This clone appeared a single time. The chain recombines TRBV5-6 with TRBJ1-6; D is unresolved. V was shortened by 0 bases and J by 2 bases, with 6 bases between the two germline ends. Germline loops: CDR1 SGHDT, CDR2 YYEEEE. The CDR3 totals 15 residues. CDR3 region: CASSLGYTYNSPLHF. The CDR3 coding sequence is TGTGCCAGCAGCTTGGGTTACACCTATAATTCACCCCTCCACTTT.

Here the CDR3 DNA reads TGTGCCAGAAGCGCAAAACAGGGGGACACTGAAGCTTTCTTT. Residues: CARSAKQGDTEAFF. The chain combines TRBV5-3 with TRBJ1-1; TRBD1 aligns across 8 bases. TRBV5-3 is an ORF, and what it does is uncertain. The CDR3 has 14 amino acids. Trimming removed 4 bases from V and 3 bases from J; junction bases left unmatched: 5.

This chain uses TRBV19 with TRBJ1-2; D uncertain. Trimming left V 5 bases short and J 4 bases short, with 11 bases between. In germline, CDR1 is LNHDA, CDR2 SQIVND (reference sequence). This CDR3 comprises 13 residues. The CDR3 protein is CASSEDTSYGYTF. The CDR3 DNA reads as TGTGCCAGTAGTGAAGACACTTCCTATGGCTACACCTTC.

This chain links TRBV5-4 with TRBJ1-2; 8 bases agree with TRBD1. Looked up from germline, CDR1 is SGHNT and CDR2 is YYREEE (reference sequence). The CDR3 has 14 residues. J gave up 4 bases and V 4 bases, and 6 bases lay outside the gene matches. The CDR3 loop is CASSATGESYGYTF. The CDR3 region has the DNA TGTGCCAGCAGCGCGACAGGGGAGAGCTATGGCTACACCTTC.

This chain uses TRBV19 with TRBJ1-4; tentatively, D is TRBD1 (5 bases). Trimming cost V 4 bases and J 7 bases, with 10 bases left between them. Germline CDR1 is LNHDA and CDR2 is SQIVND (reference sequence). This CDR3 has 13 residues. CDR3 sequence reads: CASSNRRGEKLFF. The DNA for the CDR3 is TGTGCCAGTAGTAACAGGCGGGGTGAAAAACTGTTTTTT.

The CDR3 DNA reads TGTGCCAGCAGCGTAGATAGCGGGGGGGCCCGTAATGAGCAGTTCTTC. Its protein is CASSVDSGGARNEQFF. The chain joins TRBV7-8 to TRBJ2-1, with 11 bases identical to TRBD2. CDR1 and CDR2 (germline): SGHVS, FQNEAQ. V lost 5 bases and J lost 7; bases outside the gene matches: 10. The CDR3 length is 16 residues.

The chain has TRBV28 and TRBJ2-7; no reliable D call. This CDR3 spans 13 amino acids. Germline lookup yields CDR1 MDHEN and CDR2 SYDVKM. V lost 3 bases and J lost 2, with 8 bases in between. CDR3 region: CASSFSVPYEQYF. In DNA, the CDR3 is TGTGCCAGCAGTTTTTCGGTCCCCTACGAGCAGTACTTC.

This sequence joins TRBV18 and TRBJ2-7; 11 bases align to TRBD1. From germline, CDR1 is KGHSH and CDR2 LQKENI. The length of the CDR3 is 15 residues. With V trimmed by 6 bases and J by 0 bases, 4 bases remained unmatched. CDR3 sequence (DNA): TGTGCCAGCTCGGCCGGGACAGGGGGCTCCTACGAGCAGTACTTC. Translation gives CASSAGTGGSYEQYF.

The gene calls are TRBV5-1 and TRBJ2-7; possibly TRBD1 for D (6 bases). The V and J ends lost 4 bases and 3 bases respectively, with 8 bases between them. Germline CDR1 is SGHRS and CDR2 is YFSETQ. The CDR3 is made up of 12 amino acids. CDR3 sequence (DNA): TGCGCCAGCAGCCGGGACAACTACGAGCAGTACTTC. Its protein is CASSRDNYEQYF.

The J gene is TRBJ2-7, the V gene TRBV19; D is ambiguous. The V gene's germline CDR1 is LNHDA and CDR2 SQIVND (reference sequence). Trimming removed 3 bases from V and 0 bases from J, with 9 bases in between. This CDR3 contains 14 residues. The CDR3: CASSIDPSSYEQYF. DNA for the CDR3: TGTGCCAGTAGTATTGATCCGAGCTCCTACGAGCAGTACTTC.